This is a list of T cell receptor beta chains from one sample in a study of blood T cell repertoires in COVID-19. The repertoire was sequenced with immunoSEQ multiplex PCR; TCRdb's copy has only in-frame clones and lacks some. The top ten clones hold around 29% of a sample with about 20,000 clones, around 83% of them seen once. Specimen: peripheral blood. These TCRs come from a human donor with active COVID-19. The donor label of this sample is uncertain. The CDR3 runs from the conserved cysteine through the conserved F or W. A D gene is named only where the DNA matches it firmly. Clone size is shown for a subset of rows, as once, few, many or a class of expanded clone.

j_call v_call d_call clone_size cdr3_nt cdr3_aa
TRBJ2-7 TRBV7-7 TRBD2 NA TGTGCTAGCAGCTTGAGTCCCCGGGGGGGTGAGCAGTACTTC CASSLSPRGGEQYF
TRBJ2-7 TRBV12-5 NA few TGTGCTAGTGGTTCTTCCTCCTACGAGCAGTACTTC CASGSSSYEQYF
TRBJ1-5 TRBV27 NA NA TGTGCCAGCAGTTTGGAGAGTTCAAATCAGCCCCAGCATTTT CASSLESSNQPQHF
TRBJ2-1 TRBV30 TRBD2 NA TGTGCCTGGAGTGGAGTGGGACTAGCGGGGGGCTACTCCTACAATGAGCAGTTCTTC CAWSGVGLAGGYSYNEQFF
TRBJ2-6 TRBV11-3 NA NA TGTGCCAGCAGCCCAGGGGACCGCTCTGGGGCCAACGTCCTGACTTTC CASSPGDRSGANVLTF
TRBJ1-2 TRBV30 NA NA TGTGCCTGGAGTCTGGGGGGAGCCTATGGCTACACCTTC CAWSLGGAYGYTF
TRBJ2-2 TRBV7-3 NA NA TGTGCCAGCAGCTTGACTTCCGGGGTCACCGGGGAGCTGTTTTTT CASSLTSGVTGELFF
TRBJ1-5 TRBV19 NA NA TGTGCCAGTAGCCAAAATTGGCCCCAGCATTTT CASSQNWPQHF
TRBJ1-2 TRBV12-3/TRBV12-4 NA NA TGTGCCAGCAGTTATCCCGGTAACTATGGCTACACCTTC CASSYPGNYGYTF
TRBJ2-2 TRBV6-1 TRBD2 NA TGTGCCAGCAGTGAGCCTAGCGGGAGCACCGGGGAGCTGTTTTTT CASSEPSGSTGELFF
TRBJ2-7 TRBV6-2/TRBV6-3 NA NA TGTGCCAGCAGTTACCGGGATTATCAGCAGTACTTC CASSYRDYQQYF
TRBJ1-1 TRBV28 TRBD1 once TGTGCCAGCAGGACAGGGGGCGCCGAGAACACTGAAGCTTTCTTT CASRTGGAENTEAFF
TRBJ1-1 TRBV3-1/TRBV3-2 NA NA TGTGCCAGCAGCCAAGCAGGGGACAACACTGAAGCTTTCTTT CASSQAGDNTEAFF
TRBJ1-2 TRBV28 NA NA TGTGCCAGCAGTCCGGGCGGGGGCGCCGGCTATGGCTACACCTTC CASSPGGGAGYGYTF
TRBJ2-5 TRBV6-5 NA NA TGTGCCAGCAGACGACTAGTCTCGCAAGAGACCCAGTACTTC CASRRLVSQETQYF
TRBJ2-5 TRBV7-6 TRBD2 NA TGTGCCAGCAGCCCCCTCGCGCGGGGGGAAGAGACCCAGTACTTC CASSPLARGEETQYF
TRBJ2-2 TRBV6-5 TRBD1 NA TGTGCCAGCAGTTGGGACAGGAAAGCAACCGGGGAGCTGTTTTTT CASSWDRKATGELFF
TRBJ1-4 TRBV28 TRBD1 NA TGTGCCAGCAGCGAGGGGACAGGGGCAACTAATGAAAAACTGTTTTTT CASSEGTGATNEKLFF
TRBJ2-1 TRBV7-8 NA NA TGTGCCAGCAGCTCCGAGAGACAAATCTCCTACAATGAGCAGTTCTTC CASSSERQISYNEQFF
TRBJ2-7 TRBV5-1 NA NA TGCGCCAGCAGCCCTGAGGCTGACTCCTACGAGCAGTACTTC CASSPEADSYEQYF
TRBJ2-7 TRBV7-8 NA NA TGTGCCAGCAGCACCCAGGGTTTGGAGTACTTC CASSTQGLEYF
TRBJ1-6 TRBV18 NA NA TGTGCCAGCTCACCAGTAACAGTTGTTAATTCACCCCTCCACTTT CASSPVTVVNSPLHF
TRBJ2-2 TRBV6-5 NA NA TGTGCCAGCAGTTACGGCTCCGGGGAGCTGTTTTTT CASSYGSGELFF
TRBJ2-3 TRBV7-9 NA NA TGTGCCAGCAGCTCTGTTAGCACAGATACGCAGTATTTT CASSSVSTDTQYF
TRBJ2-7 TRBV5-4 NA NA TGTGCCAGCAGCTTGATTAGCAGCTCCTACGAGCAGTACTTC CASSLISSSYEQYF
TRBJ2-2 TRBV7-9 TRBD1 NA TGTGCCAGCAGCTCCCCCGGGACAGGGAACACCGGGGAGCTGTTTTTT CASSSPGTGNTGELFF
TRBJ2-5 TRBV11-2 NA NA TGTGCCAGCAGCCCCTCCGGGATAGCCCACCAAGAGACCCAGTACTTC CASSPSGIAHQETQYF
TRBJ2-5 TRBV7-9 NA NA TGTGCCAGCAGCCCGGGAGAGACCCAGTACTTC CASSPGETQYF
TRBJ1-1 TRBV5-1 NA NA TGCGCCAGCAGCTTGGATCGGGGGGCCGGCACTGAAGCTTTCTTT CASSLDRGAGTEAFF
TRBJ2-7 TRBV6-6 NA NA TGTGCCAGCAGTTATATAGGACAGATGGACGAGCAGTACTTC CASSYIGQMDEQYF